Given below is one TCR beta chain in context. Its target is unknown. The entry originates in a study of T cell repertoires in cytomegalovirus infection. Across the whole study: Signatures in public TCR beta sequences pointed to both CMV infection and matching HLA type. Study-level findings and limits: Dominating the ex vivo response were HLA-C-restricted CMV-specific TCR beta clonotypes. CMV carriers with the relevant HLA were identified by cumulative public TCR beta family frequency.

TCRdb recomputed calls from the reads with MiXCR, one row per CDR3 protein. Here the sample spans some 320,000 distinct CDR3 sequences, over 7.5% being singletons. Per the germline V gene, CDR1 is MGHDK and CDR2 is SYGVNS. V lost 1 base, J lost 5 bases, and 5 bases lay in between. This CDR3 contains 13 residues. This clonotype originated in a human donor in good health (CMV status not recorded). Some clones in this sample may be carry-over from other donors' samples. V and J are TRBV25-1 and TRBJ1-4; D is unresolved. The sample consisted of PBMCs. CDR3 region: CASSEWANEKLFF. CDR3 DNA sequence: TGTGCCAGCAGTGAATGGGCGAATGAAAAACTGTTTTTT.